This TCR beta chain stems from a study of CD4+ T cells in melanoma. Study-wide results and caveats: CD8+ T cell, macrophage and B cell function reportedly correlated with neoantigen-specific CD4+ T cells. Reportedly, melanoma neoantigen-specific CD4+ T cells showed varied differentiation states.

The V end lost 2 bases, the J end lost 1 base, and 5 bases lay between the germline ends. The CDR3 totals 13 residues. From germline, CDR1 is SGHAT and CDR2 FQNNGV. For this clone: Antigen unknown. A much more abundant neighbour one base away suggests this may be a read error. The sample holds other DNA sequences that translate to the same CDR3.

TCRdb keeps only in-frame clones here, not all; method: immunoSEQ multiplex PCR. There are tens of thousands of clones in the sample; 60% to 75% occur only once, and 4.8% lies in the top ten. Sequences were obtained from tumor tissue. The source of this sequence is a human donor with melanoma. The V gene is TRBV11-2, the J gene TRBJ1-1; D remains unclear. CDR3 bases: TGTGCCAGCAGCTTAAACCAGAACACTGAAGCTTTCTTT. Its translation is CASSLNQNTEAFF.